This T cell receptor beta chain was recorded in a study of monozygotic twins with inflammatory bowel disease. Findings and limits, study-wide: Among T cells, the various subtypes were not distinguishable.

In germline, CDR1 is SNHLY, CDR2 FYNNEI. The CDR3 sequence is 13 residues long. In the case of this clonotype: Its matching antigen is unknown.

cDNA for each sample came from eight separate reactions. Template switching added UMIs carrying a 6-nucleotide sample barcode. Each of TCRalpha and TCRbeta cDNA went through two nested PCRs, lasting approximately 16 and 9 cycles. One entry per CDR3 protein, without DNA, is what TCRdb gives after re-calling the 5' RACE reads. The sample has approximately 400,000 distinct CDR3 sequences. Sequenced material: blood. This receptor was obtained from a human donor with ulcerative colitis or Crohn's disease, or a healthy co-twin of an affected twin (not recorded which). The chain couples TRBV2 to TRBJ2-7. CDR3 sequence reads: CASSVWASYEQYF.